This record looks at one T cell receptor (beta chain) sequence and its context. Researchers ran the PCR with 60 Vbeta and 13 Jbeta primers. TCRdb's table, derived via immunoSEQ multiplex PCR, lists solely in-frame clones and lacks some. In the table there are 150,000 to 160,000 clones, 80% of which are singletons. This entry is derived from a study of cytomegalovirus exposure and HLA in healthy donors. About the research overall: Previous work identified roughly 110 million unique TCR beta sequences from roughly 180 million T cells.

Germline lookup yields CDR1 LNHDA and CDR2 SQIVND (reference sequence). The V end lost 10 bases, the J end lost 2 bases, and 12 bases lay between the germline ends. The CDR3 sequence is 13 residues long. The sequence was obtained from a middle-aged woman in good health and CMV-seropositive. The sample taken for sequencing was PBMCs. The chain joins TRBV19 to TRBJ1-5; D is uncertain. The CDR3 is CATQISGNQPQHF. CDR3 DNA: TGTGCCACCCAAATAAGCGGCAATCAGCCCCAGCATTTT.